One T cell receptor (beta chain) is described in this entry. Its antigen is not identified. MiXCR, run by TCRdb on the reads, gives a single entry per CDR3 protein. Of 200,000 to 300,000 distinct CDR3 sequences listed, around 15% are singletons. This sample is drawn from a study of T cell repertoires in cytomegalovirus infection. The overall study: Based on public TCR beta signatures, there were indications of CMV infection and of a matching HLA type.

Points from the study as a whole: Cumulative public TCR beta family frequency identified carriers of CMV plus the relevant HLA. HLA-C-restricted CMV-specific TCR beta clonotypes were dominant in the ex vivo response.

The V end was cut by 1 base, the J end by 2 bases, with 8 bases between. The germline V gene encodes CDR1 KGHSH and CDR2 LQKENI. The CDR3 runs 14 residues. The receptor's source is a human donor in good health (CMV status not recorded). Some clones in this sample may be carry-over from other donors' samples. The chain combines TRBV18 with TRBJ2-5; D may be TRBD1 (6 bases). Sequencing used PBMCs. CDR3 sequence reads: CASSPQQGQETQYF. CDR3 DNA sequence: TGTGCCAGCTCACCACAACAGGGTCAAGAGACCCAGTACTTC.